These T cell receptor beta chains were read from a single sample in a study of cytotoxic CD8 clonotypes in ibrutinib-treated CLL. Using immunoSEQ multiplex PCR, the repertoire was profiled, and TCRdb retains in-frame clones only, with some absent. The sample gives around 52,000 clones, around 60% of which show up once; approximately 20% is in the top ten. The sequencing used PBMCs, collected after 24 months of ibrutinib treatment. The receptor set was obtained from a human donor with chronic lymphocytic leukemia. The CDR3 runs from the conserved cysteine through the conserved F or W. D genes are given only for firm matches. Not all rows give a size; the values are once, few, many and, for expanded clones, a class.

>TRBD1|TRBV7-2|TRBJ1-2|.
TGTGCCAGCAGCCTAGACGTTGTAGGGGGCCGCGGCTACACCTTC
CASSLDVVGGRGYTF
>TRBD1|TRBV4-1|TRBJ2-5|.
TGCGCCAGCAGCCAAGTTAGGGACAGGGGGCAGGGGACCCAGTACTTC
CASSQVRDRGQGTQYF
>.|TRBV15|TRBJ2-5|.
TGTGCCACCAGACTTGACACACAAGAGACCCAGTACTTC
CATRLDTQETQYF
>TRBD2|TRBV30|TRBJ2-3|few
TGTGCCTGGAGTGGGGGAGGGGATACGCAGTATTTT
CAWSGGGDTQYF
>.|TRBV10-3|TRBJ2-2|.
TGTGCCATCAGTGATATCGGGGAGCTGTTTTTT
CAISDIGELFF
>.|TRBV27|TRBJ2-2|.
TGTGCCAGCAGTCCCTTGCTTCCCATTGGCACCGGGGAGCTGTTTTTT
CASSPLLPIGTGELFF
>.|TRBV5-8|TRBJ1-3|few
TGTGCCAGCAGCTTGTATCGAAGACCTGGAAACACCATATATTTT
CASSLYRRPGNTIYF
>.|TRBV25-1|TRBJ1-4|.
TGTGCCAGCTCAGGGTTACTTAATGAAAAACTGTTTTTT
CASSGLLNEKLFF
>TRBD2|TRBV7-8|TRBJ2-7|.
TGCGCCAGCAGCTTCAAACTTAGCGGGAGTGAGCAGTACTTC
CASSFKLSGSEQYF
>.|TRBV28|TRBJ1-4|.
TGTGCCAGCAGTTACTGGGGTACTAATGAAAAACTGTTTTTT
CASSYWGTNEKLFF
>.|TRBV19|TRBJ2-5|many
TGTGCCAGTTCCAGGGGTTTAAGGCAAGAGACCCAGTACTTC
CASSRGLRQETQYF
>TRBD2|TRBV12-5|TRBJ2-3|.
TGTGCTAGTGGTTTGTGGAGGATGGGGGGTTTGGGACTAGCGGGAGCGATTGATACGCAGTATTTT
CASGLWRMGGLGLAGAIDTQYF
>.|TRBV7-9|TRBJ1-3|.
TGTGCCAGCAGCCTCCCGATCTCTGGAAACACCATATATTTT
CASSLPISGNTIYF
>TRBD1|TRBV7-2|TRBJ2-3|few
TGTGCCAGCAGCTTAGATCGACAGGGGGTGACGTGGACAGATACGCAGTATTTT
CASSLDRQGVTWTDTQYF
>TRBD1|TRBV10-3|TRBJ2-1|.
TGTGCCATCAGTGATAGGGGGCCGACTAAGGATGAGCAGTTCTTC
CAISDRGPTKDEQFF
>TRBD1|TRBV28|TRBJ1-6|.
TGTGCCAGCAGTTCCCCCAGGGGGAATAATTCACCCCTCCACTTT
CASSSPRGNNSPLHF
>TRBD2|TRBV7-2|TRBJ2-4|.
TGTGCCAGCAGCCGGGGACTAGCGGTGTCCTTAGCCAAAAACATTCAGTACTTC
CASSRGLAVSLAKNIQYF
>TRBD2|TRBV5-1|TRBJ2-5|once
TGCGCCAGCAGCTTCGGACTAGCGGGAACGAAAGAGACCCAGTACTTC
CASSFGLAGTKETQYF
>TRBD2|TRBV11-2|TRBJ2-5|few
TGTGCCAGCAGCTCCCTCGCGACTAGCTGGGAGACCCAGTACTTC
CASSSLATSWETQYF
>.|TRBV21-1|TRBJ1-5|many
TGTGCCAGCAGCAAGAAAGGTCAGGACAATCAGCCCCAGCATTTT
CASSKKGQDNQPQHF
>.|TRBV15|TRBJ2-3|few
TGTGCCACCAGCAGAGCAGGGCCAGATACGCAGTATTTT
CATSRAGPDTQYF
>.|TRBV6-5|TRBJ2-2|once
TGTGCCAGCAGATCAAACGCGAACACCGGGGAGCTGTTTTTT
CASRSNANTGELFF
>.|TRBV11-2|TRBJ2-1|.
TGTGCCAGCAGCGGGAGAAGGGCCTACAATGAGCAGTTCTTC
CASSGRRAYNEQFF
>.|TRBV28|TRBJ2-7|.
TGTGCCAGCAGTTTGTGGGGGAACTACGAGCAGTACTTC
CASSLWGNYEQYF
>.|TRBV7-2|TRBJ1-1|.
TGTGCCAGCAGCTCCCGAGACGGTCGAGAGGCTGAAGCTTTCTTT
CASSSRDGREAEAFF
>.|TRBV5-1|TRBJ2-5|.
TGCGCCAGCAGCTTGTCTGCAGGGCGAGAGACCCAGTACTTC
CASSLSAGRETQYF
>TRBD1|TRBV5-1|TRBJ2-7|.
TGCGCCAGCAGCTTGGTTTTCAGTCGGACAGGGAGTCCCTACGAGCAGTACTTC
CASSLVFSRTGSPYEQYF
>TRBD1|TRBV28|TRBJ2-7|.
TGTGCCAGCAGTCCCCGGGACAGGGGAGAGCAGTACTTC
CASSPRDRGEQYF
>TRBD2|TRBV28|TRBJ2-2|.
TGTGCCAGCAGCTTCCGGACTAGCGGGAGAATTGGGACCGGGGAGCTGTTTTTT
CASSFRTSGRIGTGELFF
>TRBD2|TRBV5-1|TRBJ2-2|.
TGCGCCAGCAGCTTGGGACTAGCGGGAGCACCCACGAACACCGGGGAGCTGTTTTTT
CASSLGLAGAPTNTGELFF
>.|TRBV7-9|TRBJ2-2|.
TGTGCCAGCAGCCCTAGTAAGCTTTTATCGGCCGGGGAGCTGTTTTTT
CASSPSKLLSAGELFF
>.|TRBV2|TRBJ1-5|.
TGTGCCAGCAGTGTTCTGGGGGCGGTACAGCCCCAGCATTTT
CASSVLGAVQPQHF
>.|TRBV13|TRBJ1-4|.
TGTGCCAGCAGCTCACGGAGGGGGTTGGGCTGTTCTTTT
CASSSRRGLGCSF
>.|TRBV5-1|TRBJ1-1|.
TGCGCCAGCAGCTTGGAAGGATTGTACACTGAAGCTTTCTTT
CASSLEGLYTEAFF
>.|TRBV18|TRBJ2-1|.
TGTGCCAGCTCACCACCCCTAACGGCGGGTGAGCAGTTCTTC
CASSPPLTAGEQFF
>.|TRBV27|TRBJ2-3|.
TGTGCCAGCAGGCCGGACAGAGTAGCGGGTACGCAGTATTTT
CASRPDRVAGTQYF
>.|TRBV4-2|TRBJ2-3|few
TGTGCCAGCAGCCAAGTGGGTTTGGGTAGTACGCCGCAGTATTTT
CASSQVGLGSTPQYF
>TRBD2|TRBV5-1|TRBJ2-1|many
TGCGCCAGCAGCCCAGTCCCCCCACTAGCGGGACCGACTGAGCAGTTCTTC
CASSPVPPLAGPTEQFF
>.|TRBV15|TRBJ2-2|.
TGTGCCACCAGCAGACTTGGGGTAAACACCGGGGAGCTGTTTTTT
CATSRLGVNTGELFF
>.|TRBV7-9|TRBJ1-4|.
TGTGCCAGCAGCTTAGAGGGAGGGGAAAAACTGTTTTTT
CASSLEGGEKLFF
>.|TRBV21-1|TRBJ1-5|.
TGTGCCAGCAGCAAAGTTAATTGGAGGGAAGGATGTAACAATCAGCCCCAGCATTTT
CASSKVNWREGCNNQPQHF
>.|TRBV19|TRBJ2-2|many
TGTGCCAGTATGAACAGGGTATACGGGAACACCGGGGAGCTGTTTTTT
CASMNRVYGNTGELFF
>TRBD1|TRBV6-5|TRBJ2-7|.
TGTGCCAGCGGTTTGGGACAGGGGACCTACGAGCAGTACTTC
CASGLGQGTYEQYF
>.|TRBV4-1|TRBJ2-5|once
TGCGCCAGCAGCCAAGAGGGTGTTCTGACGATCCCCGTCCAAGAGACCCAGTACTTC
CASSQEGVLTIPVQETQYF
>.|TRBV11-3|TRBJ1-5|.
TGTGCCAGCAGCTTAGGGGATAGTCTTTATAGCAATCAGCCCCAGCATTTT
CASSLGDSLYSNQPQHF
>.|TRBV14|TRBJ2-5|.
TGTGCCAGCAGCCCGTCGGGGGGCCCAGAGACCCAGTACTTC
CASSPSGGPETQYF
>.|TRBV6-6|TRBJ2-5|.
TGTGCCAGCAGTTACGGCACCATCAGGGTTTCAGAGACCCAGTACTTC
CASSYGTIRVSETQYF
>TRBD1|TRBV6-6|TRBJ1-2|once
TGTGCCAGCAGTTATGGAGTCGGACAGGGGGCATTCTACACCTTC
CASSYGVGQGAFYTF
>.|TRBV19|TRBJ2-4|.
TGTGCCAGTAGTGCAGAACATACAAACATTCAGTACTTC
CASSAEHTNIQYF
>TRBD2|TRBV2|TRBJ2-1|.
TGTGCCAGCCGACTAGCGGAGAACAATGAGCAGTTCTTC
CASRLAENNEQFF
>TRBD1|TRBV4-1|TRBJ1-5|once
TGCGCCAGCAGCGAAAATGGACAGGGTATGAATCAGCCCCAGCATTTT
CASSENGQGMNQPQHF
>.|TRBV6-5|TRBJ1-4|.
TGTGCCAGCAGCCCCAGGGTAGAGGAAAAACTGTTTTTT
CASSPRVEEKLFF
>TRBD1|TRBV27|TRBJ2-7|.
TGTGCCAGCAGAACGGGACAGGGCTACGAGCAGTACTTC
CASRTGQGYEQYF